Given below is one T cell receptor (beta chain) in context. This record comes from a study of blood T cell repertoires in COVID-19. In the source study's methods: From reference gene primer amplification, estimates of nucleated cell counts were derived. Sequencing was performed with immunoSEQ multiplex PCR; in TCRdb, only in-frame clones are kept and a portion is missing. V and J calls and clone size follow that table, whereas D and trimming were derived from the DNA. The sample holds under 300,000 clones; 80% to 95% are singletons and the top ten take over 0.8%. Seattle patients were enrolled while actively infected and followed longitudinally. Per the germline V gene, CDR1 is SGHAT and CDR2 is FQNNGV. The CDR3 is 13 amino acids. V was pared by 6 bases and J by 14 bases, with 10 bases of the junction left unmatched.

The V call is TRBV11-2, the J call TRBJ2-2; 9 bases align to TRBD1. This clonotype was sampled from a man younger than 45 with COVID-19, enrolled during active disease. Input material: peripheral blood. DNA of the CDR3: TGTGCCAGCAGACAGGTCGGGACAGGGAGCCTGTTTTTT. Amino acids: CASRQVGTGSLFF.